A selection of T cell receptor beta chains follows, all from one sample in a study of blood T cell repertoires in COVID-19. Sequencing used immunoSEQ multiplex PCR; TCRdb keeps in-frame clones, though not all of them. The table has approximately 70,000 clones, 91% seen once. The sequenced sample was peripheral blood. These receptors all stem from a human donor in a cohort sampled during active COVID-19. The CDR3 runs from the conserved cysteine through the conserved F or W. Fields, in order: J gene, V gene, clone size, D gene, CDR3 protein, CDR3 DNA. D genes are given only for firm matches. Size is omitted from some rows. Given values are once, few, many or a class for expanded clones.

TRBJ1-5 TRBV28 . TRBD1 CASSAGTAPSNQPQHF TGTGCCAGCAGTGCCGGGACAGCCCCTAGCAATCAGCCCCAGCATTTT
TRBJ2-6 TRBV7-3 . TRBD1 CASSSGQVVSGANVLTF TGTGCCAGCAGCTCGGGACAGGTGGTCTCTGGGGCCAACGTCCTGACTTTC
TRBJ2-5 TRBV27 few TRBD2 CASSFAGGRETQYF TGTGCCAGCAGTTTCGCGGGGGGGCGGGAGACCCAGTACTTC
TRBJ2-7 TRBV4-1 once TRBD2 CASSQRSSGGYEQYF TGCGCCAGCAGCCAACGGTCTAGCGGGGGCTACGAGCAGTACTTC
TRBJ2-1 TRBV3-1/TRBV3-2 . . CASSQEKGGLESNEQFF TGTGCCAGCAGCCAAGAAAAGGGGGGGCTCGAATCCAATGAGCAGTTCTTC
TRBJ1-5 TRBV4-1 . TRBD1 CASSQDLQGVRQPQHF TGCGCCAGCAGCCAAGATTTACAGGGGGTGAGGCAGCCCCAGCATTTT
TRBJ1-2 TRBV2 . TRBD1 CASSTDRDGVYGYTF TGTGCCAGCAGCACCGACAGGGACGGAGTGTATGGCTACACCTTC
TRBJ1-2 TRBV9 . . CASSVSGGQFYGYTF TGTGCCAGCAGCGTAAGCGGCGGACAGTTTTATGGCTACACCTTC
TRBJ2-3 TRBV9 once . CASSAGGAASTDTQYF TGTGCCAGCAGCGCGGGCGGGGCGGCTAGCACAGATACGCAGTATTTT
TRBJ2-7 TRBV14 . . CASSGAGYPYEQYF TGTGCCAGCAGTGGGGCAGGGTACCCCTACGAGCAGTACTTC
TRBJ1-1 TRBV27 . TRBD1 CASRTGAMNTEAFF TGTGCCAGCAGGACAGGGGCGATGAACACTGAAGCTTTCTTT
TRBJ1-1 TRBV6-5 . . CASASGGAWAEAFF TGTGCCAGCGCTTCGGGCGGGGCATGGGCTGAAGCTTTCTTT
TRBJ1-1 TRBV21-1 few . CASSKGTGGTEAFF TGTGCCAGCAGCAAAGGAACAGGGGGCACTGAAGCTTTCTTT
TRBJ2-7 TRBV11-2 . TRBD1 CASSIRTGGFSYEQYF TGTGCCAGCAGCATACGGACAGGGGGCTTCTCCTACGAGCAGTACTTC
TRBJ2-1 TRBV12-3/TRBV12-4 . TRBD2 CASGGGYNEQFF TGTGCCAGCGGGGGGGGGTACAATGAGCAGTTCTTC
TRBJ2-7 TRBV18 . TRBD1 CASSPTDRGYGQGEQYF TGTGCCAGCTCACCAACCGACAGGGGGTATGGCCAGGGTGAGCAGTACTTC
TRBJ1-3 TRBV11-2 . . CASSLSWAAVSGNTIYF TGTGCCAGCAGCTTATCCTGGGCAGCCGTCTCTGGAAACACCATATATTTT
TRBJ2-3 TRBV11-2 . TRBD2 CASRGLSGRGRNTQYF TGTGCCAGCAGGGGCCTTTCGGGGCGGGGGAGGAATACGCAGTATTTT
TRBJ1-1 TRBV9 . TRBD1 CASSTGTGALNTEAFF TGTGCCAGCAGCACTGGGACAGGGGCTCTGAACACTGAAGCTTTCTTT
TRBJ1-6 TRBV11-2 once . CASSLVGGPADNSPLHF TGTGCCAGCAGCTTAGTTGGCGGCCCAGCCGATAATTCACCCCTCCACTTT
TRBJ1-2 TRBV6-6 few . CASSYSGGHYGYTF TGTGCCAGCAGTTACTCGGGGGGTCACTATGGCTACACCTTC
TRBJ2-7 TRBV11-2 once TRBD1 CASSLEWDRAYEQYF TGTGCCAGCAGCTTAGAGTGGGACAGAGCCTACGAGCAGTACTTC
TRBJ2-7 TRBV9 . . CASSVDGGTPYEQYF TGTGCCAGCAGCGTAGACGGGGGTACCCCCTACGAGCAGTACTTC
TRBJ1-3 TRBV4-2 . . CASSQDEQFSGNTIYF TGTGCCAGCAGCCAAGATGAACAGTTCTCTGGAAACACCATATATTTT
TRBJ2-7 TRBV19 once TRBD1 CASSMRQGYEQYF TGTGCCAGTAGTATGCGACAGGGCTACGAGCAGTACTTC
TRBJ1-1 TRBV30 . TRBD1 CAWSVGGQGNTEAFF TGTGCCTGGAGTGTCGGGGGACAGGGGAACACTGAAGCTTTCTTT
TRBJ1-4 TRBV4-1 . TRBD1 CASSRGRQGMRDEKLFF TGCGCCAGCAGCCGGGGGAGACAGGGGATGAGGGACGAAAAACTGTTTTTT
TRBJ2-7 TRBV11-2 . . CASSITRGSLPYEQYF TGTGCCAGCAGCATAACAAGGGGGAGTCTTCCCTACGAGCAGTACTTC
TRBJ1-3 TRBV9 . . CASSVGPSSGNTIYF TGTGCCAGCAGCGTAGGCCCCAGCTCTGGAAACACCATATATTTT
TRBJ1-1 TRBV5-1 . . CASSGGRTEAFF TGCGCCAGCAGCGGAGGGAGGACTGAAGCTTTCTTT
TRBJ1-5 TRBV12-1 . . CASSFGQGNQPQHF .
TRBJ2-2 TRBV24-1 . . CATSDSISGGLDTGELFF TGTGCCACCAGTGACTCTATTAGTGGGGGCCTGGACACCGGGGAGCTGTTTTTT
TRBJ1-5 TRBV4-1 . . CASSQVTDTPQPQHF TGCGCCAGCAGCCAAGTCACAGACACTCCCCAGCCCCAGCATTTT
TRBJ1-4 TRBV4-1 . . CASSQVDSTNEKLFF TGCGCCAGCAGCCAAGTCGACTCAACTAATGAAAAACTGTTTTTT
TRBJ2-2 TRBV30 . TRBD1 CAWRLRGSWTGELFF TGTGCCTGGAGACTCAGGGGGTCGTGGACCGGGGAGCTGTTTTTT
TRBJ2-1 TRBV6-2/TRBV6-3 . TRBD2 CASSYPSSGGSERVF TGTGCCAGCAGTTACCCTTCTAGCGGGGGGTCGGAGAGGGTCTTC
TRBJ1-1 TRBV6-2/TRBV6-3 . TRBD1 CASSPGTGEAFF TGTGCCAGCAGTCCCGGGACAGGGGAAGCTTTCTTT
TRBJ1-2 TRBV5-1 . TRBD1 CASSFGQGYGYTF TGCGCCAGCAGCTTCGGACAGGGTTATGGCTACACCTTC
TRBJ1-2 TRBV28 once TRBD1 CASSFGTGDHYGYTF TGTGCCAGCAGTTTCGGGACAGGGGATCACTATGGCTACACCTTC
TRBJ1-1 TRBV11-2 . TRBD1 CASSGYRGRGTEAFF TGTGCCAGCAGCGGATACAGGGGAAGAGGCACTGAAGCTTTCTTT
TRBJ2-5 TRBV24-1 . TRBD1 CATSDPDGTVQETQYF TGTGCCACCAGTGATCCGGACGGGACAGTACAAGAGACCCAGTACTTC
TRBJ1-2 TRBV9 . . CASSSPRIAVISSDYGYTF TGTGCCAGCAGCTCGCCCCGAATCGCAGTGATCTCCAGTGACTATGGCTACACCTTC
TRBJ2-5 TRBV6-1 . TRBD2 CASSEVPRTSGRETQYF TGTGCCAGCAGTGAAGTCCCCAGGACTAGCGGGAGAGAGACCCAGTACTTC
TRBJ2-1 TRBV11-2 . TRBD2 CASSSARGGFYNEQFF TGTGCCAGCAGCTCAGCGCGGGGGGGATTTTACAATGAGCAGTTCTTC
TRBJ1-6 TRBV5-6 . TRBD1 CASSRTKDRGRIVSPLHF TGTGCCAGCAGCAGGACGAAGGACAGGGGGCGAATTGTTTCACCCCTCCACTTT